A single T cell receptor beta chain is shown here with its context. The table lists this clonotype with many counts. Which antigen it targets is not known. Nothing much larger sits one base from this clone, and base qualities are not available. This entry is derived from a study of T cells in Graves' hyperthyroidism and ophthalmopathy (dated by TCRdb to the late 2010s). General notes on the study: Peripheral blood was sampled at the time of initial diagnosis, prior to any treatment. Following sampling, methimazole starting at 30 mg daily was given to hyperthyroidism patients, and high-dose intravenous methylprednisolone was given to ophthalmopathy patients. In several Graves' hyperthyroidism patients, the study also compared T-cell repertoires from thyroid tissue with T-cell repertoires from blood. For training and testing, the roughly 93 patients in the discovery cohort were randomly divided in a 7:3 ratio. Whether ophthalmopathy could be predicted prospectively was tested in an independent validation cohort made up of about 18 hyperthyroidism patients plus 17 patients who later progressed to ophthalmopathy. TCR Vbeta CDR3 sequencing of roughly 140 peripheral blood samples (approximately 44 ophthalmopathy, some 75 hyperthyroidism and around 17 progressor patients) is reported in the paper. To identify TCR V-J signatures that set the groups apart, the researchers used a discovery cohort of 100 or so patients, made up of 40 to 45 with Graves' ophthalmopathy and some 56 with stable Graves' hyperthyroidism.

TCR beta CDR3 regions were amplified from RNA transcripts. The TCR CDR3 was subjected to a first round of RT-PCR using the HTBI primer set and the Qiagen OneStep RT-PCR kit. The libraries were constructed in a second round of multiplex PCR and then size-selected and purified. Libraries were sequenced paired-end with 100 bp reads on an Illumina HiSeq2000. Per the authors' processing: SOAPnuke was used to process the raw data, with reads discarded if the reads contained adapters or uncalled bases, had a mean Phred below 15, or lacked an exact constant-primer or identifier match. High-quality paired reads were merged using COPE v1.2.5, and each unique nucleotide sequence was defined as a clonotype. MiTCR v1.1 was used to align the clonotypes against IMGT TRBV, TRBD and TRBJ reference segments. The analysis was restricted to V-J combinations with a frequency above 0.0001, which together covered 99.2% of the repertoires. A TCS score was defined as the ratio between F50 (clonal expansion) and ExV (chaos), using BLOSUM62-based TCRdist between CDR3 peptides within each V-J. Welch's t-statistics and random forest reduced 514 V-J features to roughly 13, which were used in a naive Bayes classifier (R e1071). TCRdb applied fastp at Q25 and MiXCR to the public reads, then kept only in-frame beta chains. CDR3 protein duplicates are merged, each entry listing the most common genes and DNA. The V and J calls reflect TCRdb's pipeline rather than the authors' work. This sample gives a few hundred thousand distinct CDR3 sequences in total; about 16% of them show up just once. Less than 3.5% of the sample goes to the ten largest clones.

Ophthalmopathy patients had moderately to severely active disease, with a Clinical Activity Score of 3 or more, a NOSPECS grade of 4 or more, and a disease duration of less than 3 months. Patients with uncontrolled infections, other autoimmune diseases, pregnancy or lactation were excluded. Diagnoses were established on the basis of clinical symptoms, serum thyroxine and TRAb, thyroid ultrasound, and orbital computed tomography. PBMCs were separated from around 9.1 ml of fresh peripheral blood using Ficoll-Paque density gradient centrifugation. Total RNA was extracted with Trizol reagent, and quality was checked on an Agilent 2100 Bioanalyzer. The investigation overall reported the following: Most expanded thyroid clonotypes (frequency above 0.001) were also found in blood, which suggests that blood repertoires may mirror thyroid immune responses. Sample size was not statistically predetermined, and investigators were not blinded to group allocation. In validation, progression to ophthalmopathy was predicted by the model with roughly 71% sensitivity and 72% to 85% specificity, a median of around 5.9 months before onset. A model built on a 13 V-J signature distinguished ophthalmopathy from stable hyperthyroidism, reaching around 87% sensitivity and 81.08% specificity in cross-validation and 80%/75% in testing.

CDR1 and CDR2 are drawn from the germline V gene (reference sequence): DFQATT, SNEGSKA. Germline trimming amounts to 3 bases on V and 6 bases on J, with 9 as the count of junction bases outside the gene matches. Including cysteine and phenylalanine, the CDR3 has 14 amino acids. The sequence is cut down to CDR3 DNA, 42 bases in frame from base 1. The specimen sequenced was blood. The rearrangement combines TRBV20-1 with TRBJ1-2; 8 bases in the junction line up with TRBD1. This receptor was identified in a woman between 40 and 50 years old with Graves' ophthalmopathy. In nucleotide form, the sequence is TGCAGTGCTAGCACGCCCGGACAGGGTCATGGCTACACCTTC. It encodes CSASTPGQGHGYTF.